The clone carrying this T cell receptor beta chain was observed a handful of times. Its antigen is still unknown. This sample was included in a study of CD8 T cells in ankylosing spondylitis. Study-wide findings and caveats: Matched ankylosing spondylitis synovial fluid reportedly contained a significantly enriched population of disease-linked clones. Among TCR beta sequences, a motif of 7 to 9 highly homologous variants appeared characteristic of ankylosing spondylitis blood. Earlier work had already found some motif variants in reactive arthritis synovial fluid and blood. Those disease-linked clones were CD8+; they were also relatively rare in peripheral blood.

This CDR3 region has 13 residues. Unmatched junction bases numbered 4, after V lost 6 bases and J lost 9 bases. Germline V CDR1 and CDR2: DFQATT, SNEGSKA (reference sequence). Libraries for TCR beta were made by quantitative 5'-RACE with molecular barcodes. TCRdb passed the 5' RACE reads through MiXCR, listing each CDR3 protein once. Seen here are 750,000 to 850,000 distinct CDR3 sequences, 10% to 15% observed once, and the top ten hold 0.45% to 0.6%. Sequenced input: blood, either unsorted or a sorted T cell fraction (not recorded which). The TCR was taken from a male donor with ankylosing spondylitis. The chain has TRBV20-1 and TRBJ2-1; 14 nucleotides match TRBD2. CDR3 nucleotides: TGCAGTGCCACCGGGACTAGCGGGAGTGAGCAGTTCTTC. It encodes CSATGTSGSEQFF.